This paragraph covers one T cell receptor beta chain sequence. Its matching antigen is unknown. The sample is drawn from a study of tumor-infiltrating lymphocytes in primary liver carcinoma. Looking at the study overall: Tumors, staged T1-T3 N0M0, spanned roughly 4.2 to 11 cm.

Co-extraction yielded RNA and DNA from approximately 20-30 mg of unsorted bulk tissue. Every tumor yielded five separate sampled regions. Total RNA (roughly 530 ng) served as template for TCR beta cDNA synthesis primed by a constant-region primer. Investigators got TCR beta libraries out of three nested multiplex PCR rounds, done with slightly modified ARM-PCR. TRBV1-TRBV30 forward primers paired with a C-beta reverse primer were used in the first two PCR rounds, which ran approximately 10 cycles each. MiXCR, applied by TCRdb to the multiplex PCR reads, yields one record per CDR3 protein. The repertoire holds tens of thousands of distinct CDR3 sequences, with roughly three quarters as singletons. The CDR3 contains 17 residues. The ends lost 3 bases at V and 5 bases at J; junction bases unmatched: 12. The V gene's germline CDR1 is MNHEY and CDR2 SVGAGI. Findings and limits, study-wide: Tumors reached a significantly greater top-250-clone fraction than blood did (p = 0.039). Researchers report that only about 7-24% of top clones turned up in all five tumor regions.

The rearrangement joins TRBV6-5 to TRBJ2-5; 10 bases are a match to TRBD2. This TCR was recovered from a man aged 35-49 years with primary liver carcinoma and hepatitis B virus infection. The sample taken for sequencing was liver tumor tissue from sampling region 1. Subset specified: tumor region T1, superior pole. The DNA for the CDR3 is TGTGCCAGCAGTTATTACGGGACTAGCGAGGGGTTTGAGACCCAGTACTTC. This codes for CASSYYGTSEGFETQYF.